This T cell receptor (beta chain) was captured by sequencing in a study of OX40 agonist ivuxolimab in advanced cancers. The CDR3 loop spans 13 amino acids. The V end was cut by 3 bases, the J end by 4 bases, with 10 bases between. The germline V gene has CDR1 SGHRS and CDR2 YFSETQ. At baseline, cycle 4 day 1, and cycle 7 day 1, blood was sampled. TCRdb keeps only in-frame clones here, not all; method: immunoSEQ multiplex PCR. The table shows roughly 110,000 clones, with 90% occurring only once. This chain joins TRBV5-1 and TRBJ1-1; no reliable D call. This TCR was sampled from an adult with an advanced solid tumor such as melanoma, head and neck, liver or kidney cancer. The source was CD4+ or CD8+ T cells sorted from blood, collected in a trial of the OX40 agonist ivuxolimab. CDR3 region: CASSSERGTEAFF. The CDR3 nucleotides read TGCGCCAGCAGCTCTGAGAGAGGCACTGAAGCTTTCTTT. The full variable domain, its missing parts supplied by reference TRBV5-1 and TRBJ1-1, is KAGVTQTPRYLIKTRGQQVTLSCSPISGHRSVSWYQQTPGQGLQFLFEYFSETQRNKGNFPGRFSGRQFSNSRSEMNVSTLELGDSALYLCASSSERGTEAFFGQGTRLTVV.